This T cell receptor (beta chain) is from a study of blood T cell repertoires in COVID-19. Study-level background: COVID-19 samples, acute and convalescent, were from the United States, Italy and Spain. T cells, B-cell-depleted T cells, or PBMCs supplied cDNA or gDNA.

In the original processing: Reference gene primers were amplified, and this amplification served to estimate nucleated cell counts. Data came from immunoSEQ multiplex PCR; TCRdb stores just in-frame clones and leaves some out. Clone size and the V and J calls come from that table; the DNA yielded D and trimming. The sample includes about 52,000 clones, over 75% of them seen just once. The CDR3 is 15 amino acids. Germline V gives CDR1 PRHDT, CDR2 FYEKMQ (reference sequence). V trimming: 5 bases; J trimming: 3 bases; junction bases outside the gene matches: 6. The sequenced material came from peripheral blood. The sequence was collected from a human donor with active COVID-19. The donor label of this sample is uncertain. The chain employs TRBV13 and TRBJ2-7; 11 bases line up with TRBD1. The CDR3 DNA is TGTGCCAGCAGCGCTGTTGGGACAGGGGGCTACGAGCAGTACTTC. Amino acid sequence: CASSAVGTGGYEQYF.